This TCR beta chain stems from a study of response to subunit inactivated influenza vaccine. Each CDR3 protein is one row after TCRdb ran MiXCR on the RT-PCR reads. Found here are hundreds of thousands of distinct CDR3 sequences, around 13% of them singletons; the top ten hold 6.5% to 8.5%. V lost 0 bases, J lost 0 bases, and 8 bases stayed unmatched. Germline V gives CDR1 LGHNA, CDR2 YNFKEQ. The CDR3 is made up of 17 amino acids. The chain links TRBV4-2 to TRBJ2-7; 7 bases are shared with TRBD2. The material sequenced was PBMCs from blood, taken around 15 days before vaccination. This clonotype originated in a man in his forties or fifties who received an inactivated influenza vaccine. Here the CDR3 reads CASSQDSREDYSYEQYF. The CDR3 DNA reads as TGTGCCAGCAGCCAAGATTCCCGGGAGGATTACTCCTACGAGCAGTACTTC.